This entry lists 13 T cell receptor beta chains sequenced from one sample in a study of PD-1 blockade in classical Hodgkin lymphoma. Each patient's relapse followed autologous stem cell transplantation, and brentuximab vedotin exposure varied. Data came from immunoSEQ multiplex PCR; TCRdb stores just in-frame clones and leaves some out. The sample consists of some 96,000 clones, over 80% of them appearing once. This sample comprised peripheral blood mononuclear cells (PBMCs), obtained at baseline. Receptor source: a human donor with classical Hodgkin lymphoma.

The chain employs TRBV28 and TRBJ1-5, with 10 bases identical to TRBD1. The J segment lost 3 bases and the V segment lost 3 bases, leaving 5 bases of the junction unmatched. CDR3 length: 16 amino acids. CDR1 MDHEN and CDR2 SYDVKM come from the germline V gene. Written as DNA, the CDR3 is TGTGCCAGCAGTTTCGGGACAGGGGTTTTCAATCAGCCCCAGCATTTT. This sequence encodes CASSFGTGVFNQPQHF.

This chain links TRBV9 with TRBJ2-5; 11 bases agree with TRBD1. This CDR3 comprises 15 residues. With V trimmed by 0 bases and J by 5 bases, 3 bases remained unmatched. The germline CDR1 and CDR2 sequences are SGDLS and YYNGEE. The chain's CDR3 is CASSVGTGGGETQYF. The CDR3 DNA is TGTGCCAGCAGCGTAGGGACAGGGGGCGGGGAGACCCAGTACTTC. The full variable domain, completed using reference TRBV9 and TRBJ2-5, is DSGVTQTPKHLITATGQRVTLRCSPRSGDLSVYWYQQSLDQGLQFLIQYYNGEERAKGNILERFSAQQFPDLHSELNLSSLELGDSALYFCASSVGTGGGETQYFGPGTRLLVL.

V gene TRBV7-9 combines with J gene TRBJ2-1, with TRBD2 matching over 10 bases. Trimming took 4 bases from V and 4 from J; bases not matched to a gene: 7. This CDR3 spans 16 amino acids. The V gene's germline CDR1 is SEHNR and CDR2 FQNEAQ (reference sequence). CDR3 amino acids: CASSSYTSGDYNEQFF. The CDR3 DNA reads as TGTGCCAGCAGCTCTTATACTAGCGGGGATTACAATGAGCAGTTCTTC.

This clone has just one count. V and J are TRBV5-1 and TRBJ2-1, with 8 bases fitting TRBD2. In germline, CDR1 is SGHRS, CDR2 YFSETQ. Germline trimming cut 4 bases from V and 4 bases from J; bases unmatched to any gene: 7. The length of the CDR3 is 15 residues. In DNA form, the CDR3 reads TGCGCCAGCAGCACCACTAGCGGACTTTACAATGAGCAGTTCTTC. Translation gives CASSTTSGLYNEQFF.

The chain combines TRBV5-6 with TRBJ2-7; D tentatively reads TRBD1 or TRBD2 (5 bases each). In germline, CDR1 is SGHDT, CDR2 YYEEEE. This CDR3 is 14 amino acids long. Trimming shortened V by 4 bases and J by 2 bases, and 13 bases separated the two germline ends. The DNA for the CDR3 is TGTGCCAGCAGCATAAGGGACGTAACCTACGAGCAGTACTTC. Protein product: CASSIRDVTYEQYF. The entire variable domain, with the rest obtained from reference TRBV5-6 and TRBJ2-7, is as follows: DAGVTQSPTHLIKTRGQQVTLRCSPKSGHDTVSWYQQALGQGPQFIFQYYEEEERQRGNFPDRFSGHQFPNYSSELNVNALLLGDSALYLCASSIRDVTYEQYFGPGTRLTVT.

In this sample, this clone turned up once. J is TRBJ2-1 and V is TRBV5-6; no reliable D call. V was cut by 0 bases and J by 0 bases, with 7 bases left in between. Germline V gene data show CDR1 as SGHDT and CDR2 as YYEEEE. CDR3 length: 15 amino acids. The CDR3 loop reads CASSLGLSSYNEQFF. The CDR3 DNA sequence: TGTGCCAGCAGCTTGGGTCTGAGCTCCTACAATGAGCAGTTCTTC.

This chain joins TRBV11-2 and TRBJ2-3, with TRBD2 identical over 7 bases. The junction had 9 bases not matched to a gene; V was cut back by 5 bases and J by 4 bases. The CDR3 totals 15 residues. The germline gives CDR1 SGHAT, CDR2 FQNNGV. The CDR3 spells CASSVTAGVADTQYF. The CDR3 DNA is TGTGCCAGCAGCGTAACTGCGGGAGTTGCAGATACGCAGTATTTT. The variable domain in full, with the rest retrieved from reference TRBV11-2 and TRBJ2-3, is EAGVAQSPRYKIIEKRQSVAFWCNPISGHATLYWYQQILGQGPKLLIQFQNNGVVDDSQLPKDRFSAERLKGVDSTLKIQPAKLEDSAVYLCASSVTAGVADTQYFGPGTRLTVL.

The gene calls are TRBV6-6 and TRBJ2-6; D gene ambiguous. Germline CDR1 MNHNY, CDR2 SVGAGI (reference sequence). This CDR3 is 14 amino acids long. Trimming took 8 bases from V and 2 from J, leaving 10 bases between them. The CDR3 DNA sequence: TGTGCCAGCGGCCTTGGCGCTGGGGCCAACGTCCTGACTTTC. Translated: CASGLGAGANVLTF.

J is TRBJ1-2 and V is TRBV7-2, with D perhaps TRBD1 (6 bases). CDR1 is SGHTA, CDR2 FQGNSA, per germline. Deletions cut 6 bases from V and 8 bases from J, with 16 bases between. The CDR3 has 13 amino acids. CDR3 bases: TGTGCCAGCAGTCGGACAGCCCCTTTAGGCTACACCTTC. This translates into CASSRTAPLGYTF.

This chain uses TRBV19 with TRBJ2-5, with TRBD1 as a possible D gene (6 bases). The CDR3 is made up of 15 amino acids. The germline V and J ends were trimmed by 4 bases and 0 bases, with 12 bases remaining between them. The germline V gene has CDR1 LNHDA and CDR2 SQIVND (reference sequence). CDR3 bases: TGTGCCAGTAGTACACAGGGTGGGTACCAAGAGACCCAGTACTTC. Its translation: CASSTQGGYQETQYF.

J is TRBJ2-7 and V is TRBV7-2, with D perhaps matching TRBD2 (6 bases). V was pared by 1 base and J by 8 bases, with 12 bases between. Per germline, CDR1 SGHTA and CDR2 FQGNSA. The CDR3 totals 13 residues. CDR3 sequence reads: CASSLGAGTKQYF. CDR3 coding DNA: TGTGCCAGCAGCTTAGGGGCGGGAACGAAGCAGTACTTC.

The V gene is TRBV7-2, the J gene TRBJ2-7, with TRBD2 identical over 7 bases. V trimming: 5 bases; J trimming: 3 bases; junction bases outside the gene matches: 7. CDR3 length: 14 amino acids. The germline V gene encodes CDR1 SGHTA and CDR2 FQGNSA. CDR3 sequence reads: CASSLLAEYYEQYF. The CDR3 DNA is TGTGCCAGCAGCCTCCTAGCGGAGTACTACGAGCAGTACTTC.

The V gene is TRBV7-6, the J gene TRBJ2-1; 7 bases match TRBD2. Trimming cost V 5 bases and J 0 bases; bases outside gene matches: 10. Germline values: CDR1 SGHVS, CDR2 FNYEAQ. The CDR3 is 17 residues long. CDR3 amino acids: CASSPLAGGGSYNEQFF. CDR3 DNA: TGTGCCAGCAGCCCCTTAGCGGGCGGGGGCTCCTACAATGAGCAGTTCTTC.